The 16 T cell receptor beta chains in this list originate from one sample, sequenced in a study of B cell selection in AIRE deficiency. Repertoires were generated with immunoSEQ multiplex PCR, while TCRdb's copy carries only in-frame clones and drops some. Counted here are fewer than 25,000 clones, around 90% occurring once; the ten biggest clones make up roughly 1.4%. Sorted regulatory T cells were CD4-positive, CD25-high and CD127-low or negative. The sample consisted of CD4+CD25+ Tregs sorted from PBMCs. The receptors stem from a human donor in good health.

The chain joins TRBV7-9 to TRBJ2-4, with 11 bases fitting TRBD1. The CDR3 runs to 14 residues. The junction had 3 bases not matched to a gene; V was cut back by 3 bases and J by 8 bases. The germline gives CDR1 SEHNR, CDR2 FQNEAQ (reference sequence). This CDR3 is CASSLGQGVDIQYF. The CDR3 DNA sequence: TGTGCCAGCAGCTTGGGACAGGGGGTCGACATTCAGTACTTC.

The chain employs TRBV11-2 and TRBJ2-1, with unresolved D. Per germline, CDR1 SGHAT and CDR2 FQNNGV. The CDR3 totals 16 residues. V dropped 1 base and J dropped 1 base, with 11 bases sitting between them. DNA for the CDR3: TGTGCCAGCAGCTTAGCCCCGTGGCTTTCCTACAATGAGCAGTTCTTC. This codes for CASSLAPWLSYNEQFF.

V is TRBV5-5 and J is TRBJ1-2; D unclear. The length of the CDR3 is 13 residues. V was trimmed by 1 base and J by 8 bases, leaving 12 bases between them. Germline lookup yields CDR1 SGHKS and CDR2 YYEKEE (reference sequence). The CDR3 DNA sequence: TGTGCCAGCAGCTTGAGTGGTCAGTTGGGCTACACCTTC. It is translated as CASSLSGQLGYTF.

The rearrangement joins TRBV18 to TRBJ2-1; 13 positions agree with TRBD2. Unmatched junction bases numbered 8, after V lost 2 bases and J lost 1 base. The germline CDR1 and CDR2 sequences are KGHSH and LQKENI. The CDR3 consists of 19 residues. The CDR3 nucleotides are TGTGCCAGCTCACCAGGACTAGCGGGGGCCCTACCATCCTACAATGAGCAGTTCTTC. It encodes CASSPGLAGALPSYNEQFF.

This chain's CDR3 is CATGRGTGYEKLFF. CDR3 nucleotides: TGTGCCACCGGAAGAGGGACAGGGTATGAAAAACTGTTTTTT. The chain employs TRBV6-5 and TRBJ1-4; TRBD1 matches 9 bases. V gave up 10 bases and J gave up 6 bases; unmatched junction bases: 9. The CDR3 covers 14 residues. Germline CDR1 reads MNHEY; CDR2 reads SVGAGI.

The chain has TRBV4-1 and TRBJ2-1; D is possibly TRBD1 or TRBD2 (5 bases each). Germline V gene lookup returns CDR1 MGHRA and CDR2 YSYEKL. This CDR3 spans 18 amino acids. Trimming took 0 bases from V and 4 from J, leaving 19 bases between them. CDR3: CASSQDQFLRDGYNEQFF. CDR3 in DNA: TGCGCCAGCAGCCAAGATCAATTCTTACGGGACGGATACAATGAGCAGTTCTTC.

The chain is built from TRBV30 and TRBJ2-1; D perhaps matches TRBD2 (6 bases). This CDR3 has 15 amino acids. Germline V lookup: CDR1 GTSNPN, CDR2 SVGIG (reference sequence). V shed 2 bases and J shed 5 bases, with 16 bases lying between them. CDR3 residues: CAWSLGRVYHNEQFF. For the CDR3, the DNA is TGTGCCTGGAGTCTCGGGAGAGTCTATCACAATGAGCAGTTCTTC.

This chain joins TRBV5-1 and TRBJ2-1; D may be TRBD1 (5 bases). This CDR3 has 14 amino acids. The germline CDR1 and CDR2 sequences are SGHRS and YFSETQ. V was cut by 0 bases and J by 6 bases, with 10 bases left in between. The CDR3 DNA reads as TGCGCCAGCAGCTTGGGACAGTCAGTCAATGAGCAGTTCTTC. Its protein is CASSLGQSVNEQFF. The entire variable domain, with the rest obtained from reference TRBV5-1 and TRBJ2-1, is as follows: KAGVTQTPRYLIKTRGQQVTLSCSPISGHRSVSWYQQTPGQGLQFLFEYFSETQRNKGNFPGRFSGRQFSNSRSEMNVSTLELGDSALYLCASSLGQSVNEQFFGPGTRLTVL.

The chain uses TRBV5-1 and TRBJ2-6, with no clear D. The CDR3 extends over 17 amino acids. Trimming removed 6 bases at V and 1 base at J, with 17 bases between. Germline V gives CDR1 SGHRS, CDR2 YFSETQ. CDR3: CASKLAKISSGANVLTF. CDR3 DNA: TGCGCCAGCAAGTTGGCAAAAATCTCTTCTGGGGCCAACGTCCTGACTTTC.

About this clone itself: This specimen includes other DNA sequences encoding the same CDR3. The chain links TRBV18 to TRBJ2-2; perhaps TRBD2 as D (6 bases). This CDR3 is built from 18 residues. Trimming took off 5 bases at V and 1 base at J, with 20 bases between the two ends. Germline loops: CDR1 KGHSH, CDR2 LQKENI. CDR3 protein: CASSTRGGSGWNTGELFF. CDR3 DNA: TGTGCCAGCTCAACCAGAGGAGGAAGCGGGTGGAACACCGGGGAGCTGTTTTTT.

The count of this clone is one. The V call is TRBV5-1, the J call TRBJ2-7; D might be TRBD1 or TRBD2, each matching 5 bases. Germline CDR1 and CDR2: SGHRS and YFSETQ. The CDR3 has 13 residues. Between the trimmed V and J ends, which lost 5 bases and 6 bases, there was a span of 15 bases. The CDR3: CASRFGWGTEQYF. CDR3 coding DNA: TGCGCCAGCAGGTTCGGGTGGGGGACCGAGCAGTACTTC.

The CDR3 DNA is TGTGCCAGCAGCTTAGATCGGGGAGTTAGCACAGATACGCAGTATTTT. It yields the protein CASSLDRGVSTDTQYF. The chain recombines TRBV7-6 with TRBJ2-3; tentative D call: TRBD2 (5 bases). Germline CDR1 is SGHVS and CDR2 is FNYEAQ. The V end was cut by 1 base, the J end by 0 bases, with 11 bases between. This CDR3 spans 16 amino acids.

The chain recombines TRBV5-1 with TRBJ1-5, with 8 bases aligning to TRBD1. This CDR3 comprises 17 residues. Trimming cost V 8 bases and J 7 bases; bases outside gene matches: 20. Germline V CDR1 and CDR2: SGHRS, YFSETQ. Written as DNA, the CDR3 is TGCGCCAGAATACCACGGAAGTCGGACAGGGAAGGACAGCCCCAGCATTTT. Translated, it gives CARIPRKSDREGQPQHF.

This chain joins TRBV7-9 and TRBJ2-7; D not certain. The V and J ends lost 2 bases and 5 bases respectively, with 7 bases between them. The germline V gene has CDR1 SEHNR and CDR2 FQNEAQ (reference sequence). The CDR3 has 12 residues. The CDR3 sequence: CASSLFVDEQYF. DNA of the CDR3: TGTGCCAGCAGCTTATTCGTTGACGAGCAGTACTTC.

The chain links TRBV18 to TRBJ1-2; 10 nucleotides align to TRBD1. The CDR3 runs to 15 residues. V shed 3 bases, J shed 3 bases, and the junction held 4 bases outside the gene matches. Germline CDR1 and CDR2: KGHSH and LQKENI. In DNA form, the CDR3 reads TGTGCCAGCTCACCCCGTGGACAGGGGGACTATGGCTACACCTTC. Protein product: CASSPRGQGDYGYTF.

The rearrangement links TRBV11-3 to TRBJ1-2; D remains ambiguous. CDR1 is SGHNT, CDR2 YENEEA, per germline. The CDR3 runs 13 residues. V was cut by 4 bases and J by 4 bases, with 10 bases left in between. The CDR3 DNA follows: TGTGCCAGCAGCTCCAGGCGCCTCTATGGCTACACCTTC. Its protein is CASSSRRLYGYTF.